This T cell receptor beta chain was sequenced during a study of radiation and T cells in renal cell carcinoma. Generated by immunoSEQ multiplex PCR, the TCRdb table keeps only in-frame clones and is missing some. The top ten clones hold about 33% of a sample with tens of thousands of clones, 81% of them seen once. Time point in this sample: blood 4 weeks post-SBRT, at nephrectomy. Treatment denoted: 15 Gy SBRT to primary tumor, nephrectomy 4 weeks later. The CDR3 extends over 16 amino acids. Germline V gene sequence: CDR1 SGHTA, CDR2 FQGNSA. The J segment lost 4 bases and the V segment lost 5 bases, leaving 7 bases of the junction unmatched.

Specimen: blood, collected from a patient whose treatment included radiotherapy and nephrectomy. The source of this sequence is a man in his sixties with renal cell carcinoma. The rearrangement links TRBV7-2 to TRBJ2-1, with 11 positions matching TRBD2. The CDR3 nucleotides are TGTGCCAGCAGCCCCCGGGCTAGCGGGGGGTACAATGAGCAGTTCTTC. It encodes CASSPRASGGYNEQFF.